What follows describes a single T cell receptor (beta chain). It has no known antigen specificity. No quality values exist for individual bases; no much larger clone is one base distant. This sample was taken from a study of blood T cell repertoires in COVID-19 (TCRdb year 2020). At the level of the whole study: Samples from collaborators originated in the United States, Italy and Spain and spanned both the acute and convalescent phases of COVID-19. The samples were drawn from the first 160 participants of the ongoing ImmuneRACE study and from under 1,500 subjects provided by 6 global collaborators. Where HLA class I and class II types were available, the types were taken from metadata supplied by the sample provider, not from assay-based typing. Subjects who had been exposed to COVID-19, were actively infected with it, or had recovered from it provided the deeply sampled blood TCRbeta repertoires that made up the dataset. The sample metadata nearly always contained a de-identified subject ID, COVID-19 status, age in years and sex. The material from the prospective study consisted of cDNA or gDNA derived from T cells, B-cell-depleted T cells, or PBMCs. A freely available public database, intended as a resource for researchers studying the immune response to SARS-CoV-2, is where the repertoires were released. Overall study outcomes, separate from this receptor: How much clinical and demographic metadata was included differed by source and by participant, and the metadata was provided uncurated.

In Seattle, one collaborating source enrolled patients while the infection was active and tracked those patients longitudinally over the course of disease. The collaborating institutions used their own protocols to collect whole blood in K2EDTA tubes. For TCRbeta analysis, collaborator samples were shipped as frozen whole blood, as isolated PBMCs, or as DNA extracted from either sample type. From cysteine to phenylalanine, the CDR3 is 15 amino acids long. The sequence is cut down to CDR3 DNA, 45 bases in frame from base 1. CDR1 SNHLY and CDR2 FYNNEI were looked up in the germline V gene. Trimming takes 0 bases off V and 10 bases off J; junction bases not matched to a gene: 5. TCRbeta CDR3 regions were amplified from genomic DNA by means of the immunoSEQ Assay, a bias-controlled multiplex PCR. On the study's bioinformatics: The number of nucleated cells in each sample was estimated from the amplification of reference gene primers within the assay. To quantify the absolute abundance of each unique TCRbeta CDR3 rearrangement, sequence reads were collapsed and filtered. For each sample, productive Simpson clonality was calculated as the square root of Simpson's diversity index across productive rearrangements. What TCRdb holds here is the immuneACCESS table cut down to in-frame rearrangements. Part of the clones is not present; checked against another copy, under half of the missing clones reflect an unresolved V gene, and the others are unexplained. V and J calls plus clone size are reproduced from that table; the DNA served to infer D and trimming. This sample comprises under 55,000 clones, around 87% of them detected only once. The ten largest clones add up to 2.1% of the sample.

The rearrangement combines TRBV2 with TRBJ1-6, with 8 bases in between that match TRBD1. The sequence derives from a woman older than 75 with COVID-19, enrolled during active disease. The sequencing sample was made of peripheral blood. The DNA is TGTGCCAGCAGTGAAGCGCAGGGGGCTAGATCACCCCTCCACTTT. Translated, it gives CASSEAQGARSPLHF.